The TCR beta chain under discussion was sequenced for a study of T cell changes during pregnancy in multiple sclerosis. Germline loops: CDR1 SGDLS, CDR2 YYNGEE. Trimming removed 0 bases from V and 4 bases from J, with 5 bases in between. CDR3 length equals 13 residues. Using immunoSEQ multiplex PCR, the repertoire was profiled, and TCRdb retains in-frame clones only, with some absent. The sample carries under 65,000 clones, around 90% recorded once. Here the sequenced sample was CD4+ T cells from peripheral blood mononuclear cells, taken in the third trimester of pregnancy. The chain couples TRBV9 to TRBJ1-5; D gene ambiguous. The sequence was obtained from a female donor with multiple sclerosis, enrolled in a pregnancy study. This chain's CDR3 is CASSVGQNQPQHF. The CDR3, as DNA: TGTGCCAGCAGCGTAGGTCAGAATCAGCCCCAGCATTTT.